The 19 T cell receptor beta chains below were found in one sample sequenced in a study of T-cell memory formation after mild COVID-19. TCRdb itself ran the 5' RACE reads through MiXCR, one entry per CDR3 protein. The data hold hundreds of thousands of distinct CDR3 sequences, with approximately 15% observed a single time. Material for sequencing was PBMCs or a T cell subset sorted from them (not recorded which). The receptors here all came from a man between 18 and 29 years old who had mild COVID-19 (a few samples of this study predate the infection). Cell type and time point are not known.

This chain joins TRBV12-3 or TRBV12-4 and TRBJ1-2; D gene unclear. The CDR3 totals 12 residues. V lost 5 bases and J 4 bases, leaving 8 bases between the germline ends. CDR3 DNA: TGTGCCAGCAGTCTCTCCACCTATGGCTACACCTTC. Translation: CASSLSTYGYTF.

This clonotype has only a few counts. The V call is TRBV5-6, the J call TRBJ1-1; 10 positions agree with TRBD1. CDR1 is SGHDT, CDR2 YYEEEE, per germline. This CDR3 contains 16 residues. With V trimmed by 2 bases and J by 7 bases, 11 bases remained unmatched. The CDR3 bases are TGTGCCAGCAGCTTCCTTCCCGGGACAGGGGTTGGTGAAGCTTTCTTT. The encoded protein is CASSFLPGTGVGEAFF.

This rearrangement joins TRBV4-1 to TRBJ2-5, with 10 bases that match TRBD1. Germline CDR1 and CDR2: MGHRA and YSYEKL. The ends lost 1 base at V and 3 bases at J; junction bases unmatched: 8. CDR3 length equals 17 residues. CDR3 sequence: CASSQVAGQGEKETQYF. The DNA for the CDR3 is TGCGCCAGCAGCCAAGTGGCCGGACAGGGGGAGAAAGAGACCCAGTACTTC.

This clonotype was seen a few times. The CDR3 nucleotides read TGCAGTGTTCCGGGGGAGGGATTCGGAAATTCACCCCTCCACTTT. This gives the protein CSVPGEGFGNSPLHF. The rearrangement uses TRBV20-1 and TRBJ1-6; possibly TRBD1 for D (5 bases). V was pared by 7 bases and J by 7 bases, with 20 bases between. The CDR3 is 15 residues long. The germline gives CDR1 DFQATT, CDR2 SNEGSKA (reference sequence).

Only one count was recorded for this clonotype. The V and J genes are TRBV7-8 and TRBJ1-1; 9 positions agree with TRBD1. There are 15 residues in the CDR3. CDR1 is SGHVS and CDR2 is FQNEAQ in the germline V gene. The V gene end was trimmed by 5 bases and the J gene end by 2 bases; junction bases not matched to a gene: 6. CDR3 nucleotide sequence: TGTGCCAGCAGCCCACACAGGGGGCGAAACACTGAAGCTTTCTTT. It yields the protein CASSPHRGRNTEAFF.

In its sample, this clonotype was seen a few times. V usage is TRBV5-1 and J usage is TRBJ1-2; D is unresolved. This CDR3 contains 12 residues. The germline V and J ends were trimmed by 4 bases and 6 bases, with 10 bases remaining between them. Per germline, CDR1 SGHRS and CDR2 YFSETQ. The CDR3 DNA follows: TGCGCCAGCAGCCCCGTGGGAGATGGCTACACCTTC. Its protein is CASSPVGDGYTF.

This chain joins TRBV6-5 and TRBJ1-2; no clear D. Trimming took off 4 bases at V and 0 bases at J, with 12 bases between the two ends. Germline V gives CDR1 MNHEY, CDR2 SVGAGI. This CDR3 has 15 amino acids. As DNA, the CDR3 is TGTGCCAGCAGTTTCTCACCCGGCGCTAACTATGGCTACACCTTC. Its protein is CASSFSPGANYGYTF.

This clonotype was detected a few times. The J gene is TRBJ1-2, the V gene TRBV6-5; D perhaps matches TRBD1 (5 bases). Germline CDR1 MNHEY, CDR2 SVGAGI. This CDR3 is built from 13 residues. V lost 2 bases to trimming and J lost 4 bases, with 8 bases between them. CDR3 protein: CASSYRDLYGYTF. The CDR3 coding sequence is TGTGCCAGCAGTTACCGGGACCTCTATGGCTACACCTTC.

The chain joins TRBV6-6 to TRBJ2-3; D call uncertain. This CDR3 region has 14 residues. The germline gives CDR1 MNHNY, CDR2 SVGAGI (reference sequence). Trimming removed 5 bases from V and 4 bases from J, with 13 bases in between. CDR3 sequence reads: CASSQAQWSDTQYF. The CDR3 bases are TGTGCCAGCAGTCAGGCCCAGTGGTCAGATACGCAGTATTTT.

This clonotype appeared a few times. The chain carries TRBV7-9 and TRBJ1-4; D perhaps matches TRBD1 (5 bases). The germline V gene encodes CDR1 SEHNR and CDR2 FQNEAQ (reference sequence). Between the trimmed V and J ends, which lost 4 bases and 5 bases, there was a span of 20 bases. CDR3 length: 17 residues. The CDR3 here is CASSSLSRGRLNEKLFF. DNA for the CDR3: TGTGCCAGCAGCTCCCTGAGCCGGGGCCGTCTGAATGAAAAACTGTTTTTT.

This chain uses TRBV5-1 with TRBJ2-2; TRBD2 matches 8 bases. This CDR3 is 16 amino acids long. Germline assignment: CDR1 SGHRS and CDR2 YFSETQ. The trim removed 1 base at V and 6 bases at J, leaving 8 bases unmatched. The CDR3 loop reads CASSLTPFSGAGELFF. The CDR3 nucleotides read TGCGCCAGCAGCTTGACCCCCTTTAGCGGGGCCGGGGAGCTGTTTTTT.

The chain joins TRBV20-1 to TRBJ1-1; the D gene is possibly TRBD1 (5 bases). Trimming left V 7 bases short and J 5 bases short, with 20 bases between. The germline CDR1 and CDR2 sequences are DFQATT and SNEGSKA (reference sequence). The CDR3 runs to 14 residues. The CDR3 loop is CSVAREGGGTEAFF. CDR3 DNA sequence: TGCAGTGTCGCGCGGGAGGGCGGGGGAACTGAAGCTTTCTTT.

This clonotype was seen only a few times. V usage is TRBV19 and J usage is TRBJ2-1, with a weak D call TRBD2 (5 bases). V dropped 6 bases and J dropped 8 bases, with 17 bases sitting between them. Per germline, CDR1 LNHDA and CDR2 SQIVND (reference sequence). CDR3 length equals 14 residues. The CDR3 DNA is TGTGCCAGTAGCCCACTAGGGCGTGTCGATGAGCAGTTCTTC. Its translation: CASSPLGRVDEQFF.

The V call is TRBV7-2, the J call TRBJ2-7; 8 nucleotides match TRBD1. CDR3 size: 17 residues. Germline CDR1 is SGHTA and CDR2 is FQGNSA. Trimming cost V 2 bases and J 0 bases; bases outside gene matches: 9. The CDR3 bases are TGTGCCAGCAGCTTATTAGCGACAGGGGTGAGCTCCTACGAGCAGTACTTC. Amino acids: CASSLLATGVSSYEQYF.

The V call is TRBV3-1, the J call TRBJ1-4; D might be TRBD1 (6 bases). This CDR3 spans 15 amino acids. With 1 base removed from V and 3 bases from J, the gap between germline ends came to 9 bases. Germline CDR1 is LGHDT and CDR2 is YNNKEL (reference sequence). CDR3 DNA sequence: TGTGCCAGCAGCCAAGGACAGGCGCCTAATGAAAAACTGTTTTTT. Protein product: CASSQGQAPNEKLFF.

This clonotype appeared a few times. The chain links TRBV11-2 to TRBJ2-3; D is unclear. From germline, CDR1 is SGHAT and CDR2 FQNNGV. The CDR3 length is 15 residues. The V end lost 4 bases, the J end lost 1 base, and 12 bases lay between the germline ends. In DNA form, the CDR3 reads TGTGCCAGCAGCTCCTACGTCCGGGGCACAGATACGCAGTATTTT. Amino acid sequence: CASSSYVRGTDTQYF.

This clonotype turned up a few times. CDR3 in amino acids: CASSLQDYGSPLHF. In nucleotides, the CDR3 is TGTGCCAGCAGCTTGCAGGACTATGGTTCACCCCTCCACTTT. This chain joins TRBV7-8 and TRBJ1-6, with D unclear. Deletions cut 3 bases from V and 9 bases from J, with 12 bases between. The CDR3 contains 14 residues. The germline V gene encodes CDR1 SGHVS and CDR2 FQNEAQ.

The sample holds many counts of this clonotype. The chain couples TRBV6-2 or TRBV6-3 to TRBJ2-7; 12 nucleotides align to TRBD2. This CDR3 has 15 amino acids. Germline V lookup: CDR1 MNHEY, CDR2 SVGEGT. V shed 6 bases, J shed 4 bases, and the junction held 7 bases outside the gene matches. In DNA, the CDR3 is TGTGCCAGCAGCGAACTAGCGGGGGGTGTATACGAGCAGTACTTC. Encoded protein: CASSELAGGVYEQYF.

There are many counts of this clonotype. The gene calls are TRBV27 and TRBJ2-6; the D is unclear. The germline gives CDR1 MNHEY, CDR2 SMNVEV (reference sequence). This CDR3 is built from 15 residues. The ends were cut back, 6 bases at V and 0 bases at J, with 9 bases in the middle. The DNA of the CDR3 is TGTGCCAGCAGCTCTTGGAGCTCTGGGGCCAACGTCCTGACTTTC. It yields the protein CASSSWSSGANVLTF.